This TCR beta chain was recorded in a study of blood T cell repertoires in COVID-19. TCRdb's copy holds only in-frame clones and misses some; the assay was immunoSEQ multiplex PCR. This table holds fewer than 80,000 clones, roughly 80% found once. The CDR3 covers 12 residues. Germline CDR1 MNHEY, CDR2 SVGAGI. V lost 10 bases, J lost 1 base, and 10 bases lay in between. The receptor's source is a man aged 45-65 years with COVID-19, enrolled during active disease. Sequencing input: peripheral blood. The chain uses TRBV6-5 and TRBJ1-1; D gene ambiguous. CDR3 loop: CAIRTANTEAFF. Written as DNA, the CDR3 is TGTGCCATCAGAACAGCGAACACTGAAGCTTTCTTT.